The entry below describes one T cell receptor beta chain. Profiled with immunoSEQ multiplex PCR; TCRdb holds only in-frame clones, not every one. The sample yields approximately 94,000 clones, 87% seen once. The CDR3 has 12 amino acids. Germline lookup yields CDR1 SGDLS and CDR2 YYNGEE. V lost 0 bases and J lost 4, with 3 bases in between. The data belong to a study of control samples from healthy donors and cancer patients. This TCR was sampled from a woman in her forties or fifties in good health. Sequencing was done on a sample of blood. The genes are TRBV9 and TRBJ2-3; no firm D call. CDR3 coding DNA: TGTGCCAGCAGCGTAGAAGCAGATACGCAGTATTTT. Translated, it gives CASSVEADTQYF.